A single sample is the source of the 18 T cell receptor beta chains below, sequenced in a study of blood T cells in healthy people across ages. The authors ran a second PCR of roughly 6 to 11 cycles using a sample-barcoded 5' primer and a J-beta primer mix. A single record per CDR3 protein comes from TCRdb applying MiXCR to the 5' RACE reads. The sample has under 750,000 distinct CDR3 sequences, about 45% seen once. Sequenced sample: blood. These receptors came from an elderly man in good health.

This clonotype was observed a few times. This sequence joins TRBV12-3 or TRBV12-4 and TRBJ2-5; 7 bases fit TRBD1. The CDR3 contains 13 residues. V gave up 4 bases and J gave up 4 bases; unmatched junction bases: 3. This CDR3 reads CASSSRDRETQYF. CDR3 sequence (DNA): TGTGCCAGCAGTTCCCGGGACAGAGAGACCCAGTACTTC.

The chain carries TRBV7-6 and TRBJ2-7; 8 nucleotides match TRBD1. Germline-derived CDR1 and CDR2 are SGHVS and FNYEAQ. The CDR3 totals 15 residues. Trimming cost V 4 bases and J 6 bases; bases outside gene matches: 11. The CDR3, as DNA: TGTGCCAGCAGCTACGACAGGGGAGATGGATCCGAGCAGTACTTC. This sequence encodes CASSYDRGDGSEQYF.

CDR3 amino acids: CASRTGGLLDTQYF. The CDR3 nucleotides read TGTGCCAGCAGAACAGGGGGTCTCTTAGATACGCAGTATTTT. The chain carries TRBV12-3 or TRBV12-4 and TRBJ2-3; 8 positions agree with TRBD1. CDR3 length equals 14 residues. V was clipped by 6 bases and J by 5 bases; unmatched bases: 7.

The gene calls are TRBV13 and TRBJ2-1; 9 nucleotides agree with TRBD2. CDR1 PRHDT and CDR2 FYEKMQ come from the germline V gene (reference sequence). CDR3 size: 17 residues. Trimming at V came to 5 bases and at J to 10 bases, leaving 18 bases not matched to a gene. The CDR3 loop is CASSSSSQREVRGEQFF. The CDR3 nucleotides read TGTGCCAGCAGCAGCTCCAGCCAGCGGGAGGTCCGAGGAGAGCAGTTCTTC.

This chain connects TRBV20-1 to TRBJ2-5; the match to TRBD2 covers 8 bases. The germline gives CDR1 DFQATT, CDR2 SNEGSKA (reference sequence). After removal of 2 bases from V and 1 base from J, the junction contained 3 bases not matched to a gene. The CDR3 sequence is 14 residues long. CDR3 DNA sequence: TGCAGTGCTAGATCGGGGGGGCCCCAAGAGACCCAGTACTTC. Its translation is CSARSGGPQETQYF.

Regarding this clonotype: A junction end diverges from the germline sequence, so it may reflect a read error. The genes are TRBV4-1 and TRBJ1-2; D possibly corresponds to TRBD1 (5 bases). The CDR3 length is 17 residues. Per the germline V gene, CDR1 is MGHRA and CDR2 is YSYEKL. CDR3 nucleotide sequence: TGCGCCAGCAGCCAAGAATATTCGGGGCAGATTAACTATGGCCACACCTTC. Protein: CASSQEYSGQINYGHTF.

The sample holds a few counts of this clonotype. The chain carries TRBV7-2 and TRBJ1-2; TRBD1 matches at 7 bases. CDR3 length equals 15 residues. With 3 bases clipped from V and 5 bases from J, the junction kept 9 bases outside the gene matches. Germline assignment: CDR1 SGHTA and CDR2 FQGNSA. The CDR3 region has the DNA TGTGCCAGCAGCTTGGATAGCGGGACAGCATATGGCTACACCTTC. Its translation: CASSLDSGTAYGYTF. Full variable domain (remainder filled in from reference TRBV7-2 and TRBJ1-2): GAGVSQSPSNKVTEKGKDVELRCDPISGHTALYWYRQSLGQGLEFLIYFQGNSAPDKSGLPSDRFSAERTGGSVSTLTIQRTQQEDSAVYLCASSLDSGTAYGYTFGSGTRLTVV.

The CDR3 DNA follows: TGCGCCAGCAGCTGGAGACTAGCGGGGGAACTGGACTACGAGCAGTACTTC. Translation: CASSWRLAGELDYEQYF. The chain has TRBV5-1 and TRBJ2-7; 12 nucleotides agree with TRBD2. Germline V CDR1 and CDR2: SGHRS, YFSETQ. This CDR3 is 17 amino acids long. Trimming cost V 3 bases and J 3 bases; bases outside gene matches: 10.

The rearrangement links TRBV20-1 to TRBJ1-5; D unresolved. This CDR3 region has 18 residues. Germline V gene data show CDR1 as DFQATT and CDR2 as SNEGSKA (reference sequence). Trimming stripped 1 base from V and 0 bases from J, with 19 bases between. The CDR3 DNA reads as TGCAGTGCTAGAGCAAAAGGAGCCGGAACCCATAGCAATCAGCCCCAGCATTTT. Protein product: CSARAKGAGTHSNQPQHF.

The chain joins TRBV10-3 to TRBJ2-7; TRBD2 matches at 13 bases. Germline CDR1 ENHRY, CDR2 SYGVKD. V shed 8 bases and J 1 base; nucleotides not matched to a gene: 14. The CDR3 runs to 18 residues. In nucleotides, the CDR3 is TGTGCCATCGCGGTTCCAGGGACTAGCGGGACCCTTTCCTACGAGCAGTACTTC. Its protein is CAIAVPGTSGTLSYEQYF.

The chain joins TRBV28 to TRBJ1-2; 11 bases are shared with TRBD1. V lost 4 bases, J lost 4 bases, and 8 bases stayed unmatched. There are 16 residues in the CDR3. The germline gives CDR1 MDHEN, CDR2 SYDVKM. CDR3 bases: TGTGCCAGCAGTTCCGCCGGGACAGGGGGAATCTATGGCTACACCTTC. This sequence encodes CASSSAGTGGIYGYTF.

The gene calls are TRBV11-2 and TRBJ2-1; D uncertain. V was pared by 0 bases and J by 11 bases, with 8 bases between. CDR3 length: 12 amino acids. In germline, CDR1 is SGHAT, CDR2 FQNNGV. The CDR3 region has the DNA TGTGCCAGCAGCTTAGATCGGCCAAAGCAGTTCTTC. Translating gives CASSLDRPKQFF.

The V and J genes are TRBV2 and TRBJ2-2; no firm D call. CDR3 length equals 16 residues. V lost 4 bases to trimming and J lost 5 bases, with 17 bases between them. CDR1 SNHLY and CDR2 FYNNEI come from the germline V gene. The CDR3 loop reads CASSVGRNLGTGELFF. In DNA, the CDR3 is TGTGCCAGCAGTGTAGGCAGGAACCTAGGGACCGGGGAGCTGTTTTTT.

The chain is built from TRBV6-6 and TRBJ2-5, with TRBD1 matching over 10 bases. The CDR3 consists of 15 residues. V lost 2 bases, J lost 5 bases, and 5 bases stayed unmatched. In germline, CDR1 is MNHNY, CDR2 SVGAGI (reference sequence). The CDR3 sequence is CASSYRDRGEETQYF. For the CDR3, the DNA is TGTGCCAGCAGTTACAGGGACAGGGGTGAGGAGACCCAGTACTTC.

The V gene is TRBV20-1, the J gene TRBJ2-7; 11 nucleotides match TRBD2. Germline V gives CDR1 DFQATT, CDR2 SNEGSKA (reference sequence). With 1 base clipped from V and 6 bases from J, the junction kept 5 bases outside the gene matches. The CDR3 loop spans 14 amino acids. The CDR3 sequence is CSARVQLAGVEQYF. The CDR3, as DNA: TGCAGTGCTAGAGTACAACTAGCGGGAGTCGAGCAGTACTTC.

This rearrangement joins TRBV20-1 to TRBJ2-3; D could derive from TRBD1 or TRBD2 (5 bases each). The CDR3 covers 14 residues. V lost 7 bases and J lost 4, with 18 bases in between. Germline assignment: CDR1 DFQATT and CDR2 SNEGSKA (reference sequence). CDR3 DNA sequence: TGCAGTGGGATAGTCCGGGGCGCGTCAGATACGCAGTATTTT. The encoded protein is CSGIVRGASDTQYF.

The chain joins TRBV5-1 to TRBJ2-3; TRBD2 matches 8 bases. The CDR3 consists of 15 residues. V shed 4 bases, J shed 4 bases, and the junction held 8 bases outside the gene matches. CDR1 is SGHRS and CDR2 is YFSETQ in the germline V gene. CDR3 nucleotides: TGCGCCAGCAGCCACCGCCCGGGGGGGCCAGATACGCAGTATTTT. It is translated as CASSHRPGGPDTQYF.

The CDR3 protein is CASSFRVKTDTQYF. CDR3 bases: TGTGCCAGCAGCTTTCGGGTGAAAACAGATACGCAGTATTTT. The rearrangement uses TRBV7-2 and TRBJ2-3, with D hard to call. The CDR3 has 14 residues. The germline V and J ends were trimmed by 3 bases and 3 bases, with 10 bases remaining between them. Germline CDR1 and CDR2: SGHTA and FQGNSA.